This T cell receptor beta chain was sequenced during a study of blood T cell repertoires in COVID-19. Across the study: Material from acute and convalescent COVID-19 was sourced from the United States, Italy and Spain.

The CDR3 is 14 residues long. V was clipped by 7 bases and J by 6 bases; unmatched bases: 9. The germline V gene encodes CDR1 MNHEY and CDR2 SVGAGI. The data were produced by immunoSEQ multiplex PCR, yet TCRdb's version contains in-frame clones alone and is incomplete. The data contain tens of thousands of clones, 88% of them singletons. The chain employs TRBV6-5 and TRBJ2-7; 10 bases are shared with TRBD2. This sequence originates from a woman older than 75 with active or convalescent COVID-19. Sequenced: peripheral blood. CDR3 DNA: TGTGCCAGCAAGAAGGTAGCGGGGGGTCGCGAGCAGTACTTC. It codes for CASKKVAGGREQYF.